Below are 2 T cell receptor beta chains sequenced from a single sample in a study of T cells in Graves' hyperthyroidism and ophthalmopathy. RNA transcripts served as the template for amplifying TCR beta CDR3 regions. The study used the HTBI primer set for a first-round RT-PCR of the TCR CDR3. TCRdb reprocessed the multiplex PCR reads via MiXCR and lists one record per CDR3 protein. The sample contains 410,000 or so distinct CDR3 sequences, roughly 14% of which appear only once. Sequencing was done on a sample of blood. The receptors derive from a man between 18 and 35 years old with Graves' ophthalmopathy.

This clonotype was recorded many times. The chain has TRBV7-3 and TRBJ2-3; 8 positions agree with TRBD2. V was clipped by 4 bases and J by 3 bases; unmatched bases: 6. The CDR3 is 15 residues long. Germline-derived CDR1 and CDR2 are SGHTA and FQGTGA. The CDR3: CASSWGLEWTDTQYF. DNA of the CDR3: TGTGCCAGCAGCTGGGGACTAGAATGGACAGATACGCAGTATTTT.

This clonotype has at least ten counts. Mismatch with germline at one junction end may stem from a read error. The J gene is TRBJ2-5, the V gene TRBV20-1; 10 nucleotides match TRBD1. Germline V lookup: CDR1 DFQATT, CDR2 SNEGSKA (reference sequence). This CDR3 is 13 amino acids long. CDR3 region: CSATTGGKETQCF. As DNA, the CDR3 is TGCAGTGCCACGACAGGGGGCAAAGAGACCCAGTGCTTC.